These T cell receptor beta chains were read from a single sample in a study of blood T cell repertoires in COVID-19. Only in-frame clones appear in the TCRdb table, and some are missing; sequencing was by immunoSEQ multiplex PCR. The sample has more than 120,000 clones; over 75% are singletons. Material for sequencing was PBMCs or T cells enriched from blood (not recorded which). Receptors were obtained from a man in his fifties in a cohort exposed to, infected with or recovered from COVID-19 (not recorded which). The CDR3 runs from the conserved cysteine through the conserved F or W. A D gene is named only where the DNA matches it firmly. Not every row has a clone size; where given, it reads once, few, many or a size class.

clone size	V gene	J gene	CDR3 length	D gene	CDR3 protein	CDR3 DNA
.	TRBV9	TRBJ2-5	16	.	CASSVGQVLSGETQYF	TGTGCCAGCAGCGTAGGACAGGTATTATCGGGCGAGACCCAGTACTTC
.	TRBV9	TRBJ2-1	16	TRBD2	CASSVVAGGSAGEQFF	TGTGCCAGCAGCGTAGTAGCGGGAGGGTCAGCCGGTGAGCAGTTCTTC
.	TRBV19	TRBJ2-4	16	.	CASSVRTGLAKNIQYF	TGTGCCAGTAGTGTAAGGACGGGGTTGGCCAAAAACATTCAGTACTTC
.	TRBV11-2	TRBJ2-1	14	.	CASSPRGGDNEQFF	TGTGCCAGCAGCCCCCGTGGCGGGGACAATGAGCAGTTCTTC
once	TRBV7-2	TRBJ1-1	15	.	CASSLDGRYYTEAFF	TGTGCCAGCAGCTTAGATGGCAGGTATTACACTGAAGCTTTCTTT
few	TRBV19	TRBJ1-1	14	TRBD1	CASRPQGASTEAFF	TGTGCCAGTAGACCACAGGGGGCGAGCACTGAAGCTTTCTTT
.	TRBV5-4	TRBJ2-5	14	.	CASSLITARETQYF	TGTGCCAGCAGCTTGATAACTGCTCGAGAGACCCAGTACTTC
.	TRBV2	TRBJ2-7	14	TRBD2	CASRTSGRVYEQYF	TGTGCCAGCAGGACTAGCGGGAGGGTATACGAGCAGTACTTC
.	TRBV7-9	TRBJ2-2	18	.	CASSLDRRGLAITGELFF	TGTGCCAGCAGCTTAGACCGGCGGGGACTTGCCATCACCGGGGAGCTGTTTTTT
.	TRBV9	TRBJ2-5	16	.	CASSSDPEAIQETQYF	TGTGCCAGCAGCTCCGATCCTGAGGCTATCCAAGAGACCCAGTACTTC
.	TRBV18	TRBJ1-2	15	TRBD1	CASSPPMDRGLGYTF	TGTGCCAGCTCACCACCGATGGACAGGGGGCTCGGCTACACCTTC
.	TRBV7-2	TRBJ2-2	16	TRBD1	CASSTYRGLDTGELFF	TGTGCCAGCAGCACGTACAGGGGGCTCGACACCGGGGAGCTGTTTTTT
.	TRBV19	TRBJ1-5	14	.	CASTTGSSNQPQHF	TGTGCCAGTACCACAGGTTCTAGCAATCAGCCCCAGCATTTT
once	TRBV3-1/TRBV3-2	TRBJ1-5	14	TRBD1	CASGDKTGTQPQHF	TGTGCCAGCGGGGACAAGACAGGGACGCAGCCCCAGCATTTT
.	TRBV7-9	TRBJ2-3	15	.	CASSLVSRGEDTQYF	TGTGCCAGCAGCTTAGTGTCTAGAGGAGAGGATACGCAGTATTTT
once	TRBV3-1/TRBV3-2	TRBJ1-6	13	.	CASSQGGNSPLHF	TGTGCCAGCAGCCAAGGTGGCAATTCACCCCTCCACTTT
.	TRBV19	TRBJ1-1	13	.	CASRGHMNTEAFF	TGTGCCAGCCGAGGACATATGAACACTGAAGCTTTCTTT
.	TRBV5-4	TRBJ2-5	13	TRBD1	CASSQQGVGTQYF	TGTGCCAGCAGTCAACAGGGGGTCGGGACCCAGTACTTC
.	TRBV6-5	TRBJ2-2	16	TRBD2	CASSYRLAANTGELFF	TGTGCCAGCAGTTACCGACTAGCGGCGAACACCGGGGAGCTGTTTTTT
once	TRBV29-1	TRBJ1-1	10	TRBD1	CSVMTGWAFF	TGCAGCGTGATGACAGGGTGGGCTTTCTTT
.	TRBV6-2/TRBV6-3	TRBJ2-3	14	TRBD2	CASSYLAGGDTQYF	TGTGCCAGCAGTTACCTGGCGGGAGGGGATACGCAGTATTTT
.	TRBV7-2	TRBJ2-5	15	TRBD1	CASSFLGTGQETQYF	TGTGCCAGCAGCTTTCTCGGGACAGGACAAGAGACCCAGTACTTC
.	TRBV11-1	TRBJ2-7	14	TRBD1	CASSLQGALYEQYF	TGTGCCAGCAGCCTACAGGGGGCCCTATACGAGCAGTACTTC